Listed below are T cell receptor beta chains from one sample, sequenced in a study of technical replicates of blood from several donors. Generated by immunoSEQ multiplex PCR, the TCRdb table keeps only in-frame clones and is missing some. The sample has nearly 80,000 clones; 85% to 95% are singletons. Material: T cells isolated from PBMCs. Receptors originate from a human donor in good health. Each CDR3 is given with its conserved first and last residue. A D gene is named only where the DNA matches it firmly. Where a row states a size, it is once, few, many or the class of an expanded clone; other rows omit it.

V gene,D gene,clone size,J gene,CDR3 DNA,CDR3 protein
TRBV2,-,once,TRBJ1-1,TGTGCCAGCATCGCGGTGAACACTGAAGCTTTCTTT,CASIAVNTEAFF
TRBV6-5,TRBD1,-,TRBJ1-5,TGTGCCAGCAGCCAGACAGGGAGGCAGCCCCAGCATTTT,CASSQTGRQPQHF
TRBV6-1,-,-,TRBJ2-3,TGTGCCAGCAGTGATGGCCTAGATTGGGTTAGCGATACGCAGTATTTT,CASSDGLDWVSDTQYF
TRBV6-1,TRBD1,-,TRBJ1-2,TGTGCCAGCAGTAAGGGGACAGTTTCTAACTATGGCTACACCTTC,CASSKGTVSNYGYTF
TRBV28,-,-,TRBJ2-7,TGTGCCAGCAGTTTAGCGGGGATATACGAGCAGTACTTC,CASSLAGIYEQYF
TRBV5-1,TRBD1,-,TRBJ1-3,TGCGCCAGCAGCTTGGGACAGGGTGGAAACACCATATATTTT,CASSLGQGGNTIYF
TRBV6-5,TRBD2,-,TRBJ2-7,TGTGCCAGCAGTAGGACTAGTTTGGGATACGAGCAGTACTTC,CASSRTSLGYEQYF
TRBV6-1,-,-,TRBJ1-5,TGTGCCAGCAGTGAATTTTCCCGGGATATCTATCAGCCCCAGCATTTT,CASSEFSRDIYQPQHF
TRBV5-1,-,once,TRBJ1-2,TGCGCCAGCAGCTTTTCTCGGGGGAGTAATAGGGATGGCTACACCTTC,CASSFSRGSNRDGYTF
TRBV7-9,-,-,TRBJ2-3,TGTGCCAGCATGCCCGACAGCTACACAGATACGCAGTATTTT,CASMPDSYTDTQYF
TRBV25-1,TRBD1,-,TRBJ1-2,TGTGCCAGCAATCGAGGGGGCGGCACTGGCTACACCTTC,CASNRGGGTGYTF
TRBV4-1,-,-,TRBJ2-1,TGCGCCAGCAGCATAGTTGTCAATGAGCAGTTCTTC,CASSIVVNEQFF
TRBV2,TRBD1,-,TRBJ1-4,TGTGCCAGCAGAGTTCGACAGGGAGAAAAACTGTTTTTT,CASRVRQGEKLFF
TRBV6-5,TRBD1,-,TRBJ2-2,TGTGCCAGCAAACACAGGGGGACGACCGGGGAGCTGTTTTTT,CASKHRGTTGELFF
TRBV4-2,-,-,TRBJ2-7,TGTGCCAGCAGCCCGGGCGGGACGGCCCCCTACGAGCAGTACTTC,CASSPGGTAPYEQYF
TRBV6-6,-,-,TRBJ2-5,TGTGCCAGCAGTTACGACAGTCAAGAGACCCAGTACTTC,CASSYDSQETQYF
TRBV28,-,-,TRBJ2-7,TGTGCCAGCAGCTACCCAGTGAGGCCTCAGTACTTC,CASSYPVRPQYF
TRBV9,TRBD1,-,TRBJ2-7,TGTGCCAGCAGCGCCGGGACAGCCTACGAGCAGTACTTC,CASSAGTAYEQYF
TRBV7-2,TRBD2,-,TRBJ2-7,TGTGCCAGCAGCCTTAGCGGGCGCTCCTACGAGCAGTACTTC,CASSLSGRSYEQYF
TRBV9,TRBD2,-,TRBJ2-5,TGTGCCAGCAGCACTAGCGGGAGACAGTACCAAGAGACCCAGTACTTC,CASSTSGRQYQETQYF
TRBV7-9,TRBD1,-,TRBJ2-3,TGTGCCAGCAGCTTAGCGACAGGGGGTTTAGCAGATACGCAGTATTTT,CASSLATGGLADTQYF
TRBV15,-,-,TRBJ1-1,TGTGCCACCAGCAGAGCCCCGCGGGACACTGAAGCTTTCTTT,CATSRAPRDTEAFF
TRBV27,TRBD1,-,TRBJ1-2,TGTGCCAGCAGTTTTTCAGGGGGCTATGGCTACACCTTC,CASSFSGGYGYTF